Given below is one TCR beta chain in context. Antigen specificity is unknown. The data stem from a study of OX40 agonist ivuxolimab in advanced cancers. For the study at large: At just under 85% male, the cohort had a mean age of 60 years, ranging from roughly 23 to 80.

Sequenced by immunoSEQ multiplex PCR; TCRdb stores in-frame clones only, minus some. In the table there are tens of thousands of clones, 90% to 95% of which are singletons. The length of the CDR3 is 16 residues. Per the germline V gene, CDR1 is PRHDT and CDR2 is FYEKMQ (reference sequence). V lost 4 bases and J lost 4, with 20 bases in between. General study results and limits: The authors also found low normalized T-cell clonal expansion in some nonresponders. At doses 0.1 to 3.0 mg/kg, CD4+ and CD8+ clones expanded. CD8+ T cells were the subset that, on average, had more expanded clones than CD4+.

The chain employs TRBV13 and TRBJ2-7; TRBD2 might be the D (6 bases). The sequencing here drew on CD4+ or CD8+ T cells sorted from blood, taken in a trial of the OX40 agonist ivuxolimab. The sequence was collected from an adult with an advanced solid tumor such as melanoma, head and neck, liver or kidney cancer. CDR3 in DNA: TGTGCCAGCAGCTCTATATCGGGACTCCTGTCGTACGAGCAGTACTTC. Its protein is CASSSISGLLSYEQYF.